This record looks at one TCR beta chain sequence and its context. Its antigen is currently unknown. Trimming removed 2 bases from V and 6 bases from J, with 17 bases in between. CDR3 length: 16 residues. Looked up from germline, CDR1 is SNHLY and CDR2 is FYNNEI. This entry comes from a study of cytomegalovirus exposure and HLA in healthy donors. PCR was performed using 60 Vbeta and 13 Jbeta primers. Profiling relied on immunoSEQ multiplex PCR, and the TCRdb table lists in-frame clones only, not all of them. The sample has 200,000 to 250,000 clones; around 77% are singletons. Findings of the study overall: Published work reported that the classifier diagnosed cytomegalovirus status with high specificity and sensitivity.

Source material: PBMCs. This chain links TRBV2 with TRBJ1-5; D ambiguous. The sequence was obtained from a woman in her 30s in good health and CMV-seronegative. CDR3 DNA: TGTGCCAGCAGTGAATTGGCCCGGGGATTGGGTCAGCCCCAGCATTTT. This gives the protein CASSELARGLGQPQHF.